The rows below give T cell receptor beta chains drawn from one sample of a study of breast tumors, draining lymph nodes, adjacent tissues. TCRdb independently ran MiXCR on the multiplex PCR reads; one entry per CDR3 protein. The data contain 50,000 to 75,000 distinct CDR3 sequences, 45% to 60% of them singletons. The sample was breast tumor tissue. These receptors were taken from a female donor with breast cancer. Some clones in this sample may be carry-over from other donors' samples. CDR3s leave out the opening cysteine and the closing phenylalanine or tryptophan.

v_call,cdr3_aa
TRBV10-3,AIMQGFSRHEQY
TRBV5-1,ASSLDSLTGGELF
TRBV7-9,ASSSGLAGSRTDTQY
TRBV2,ASSDSGSLVGRVTDTQY
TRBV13,ASSQGTSGGANTGELF
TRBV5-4,ASSRDRGVEQPQH
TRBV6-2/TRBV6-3,ASTHRVGLAGDEQF
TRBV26,ASSSNHDALCSNQPQH
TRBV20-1,SARDKLF
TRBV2,ASSDPGRNEQF
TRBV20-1,SASQVGGADTQY
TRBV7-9,ASSNSGEQF
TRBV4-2,ASSPSGRSGNTIY
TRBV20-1,SARAGSGNTIY
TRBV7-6,ASSREGAGKNIQY
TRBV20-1,SVGGREADTQY
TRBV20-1,SATDRVANQPQH
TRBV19,ASSIRTEGNTIY
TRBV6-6,ASSRGAGSGELF
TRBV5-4,ASSFAGTGKETQY
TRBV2,ASNPMTGGYEQY
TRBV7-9,ASSLYPEPYNEQF
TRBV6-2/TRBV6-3,ASLHGGGNTGELF
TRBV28,ASSMPTGQAF
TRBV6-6,ASRLAGDFNEQF
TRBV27,ASNIRGWPQH
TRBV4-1,ASSGGDKVTYEQY
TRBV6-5,ASSYSYGLAGGNEQF
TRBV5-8,ASSPTDREGTDTQY